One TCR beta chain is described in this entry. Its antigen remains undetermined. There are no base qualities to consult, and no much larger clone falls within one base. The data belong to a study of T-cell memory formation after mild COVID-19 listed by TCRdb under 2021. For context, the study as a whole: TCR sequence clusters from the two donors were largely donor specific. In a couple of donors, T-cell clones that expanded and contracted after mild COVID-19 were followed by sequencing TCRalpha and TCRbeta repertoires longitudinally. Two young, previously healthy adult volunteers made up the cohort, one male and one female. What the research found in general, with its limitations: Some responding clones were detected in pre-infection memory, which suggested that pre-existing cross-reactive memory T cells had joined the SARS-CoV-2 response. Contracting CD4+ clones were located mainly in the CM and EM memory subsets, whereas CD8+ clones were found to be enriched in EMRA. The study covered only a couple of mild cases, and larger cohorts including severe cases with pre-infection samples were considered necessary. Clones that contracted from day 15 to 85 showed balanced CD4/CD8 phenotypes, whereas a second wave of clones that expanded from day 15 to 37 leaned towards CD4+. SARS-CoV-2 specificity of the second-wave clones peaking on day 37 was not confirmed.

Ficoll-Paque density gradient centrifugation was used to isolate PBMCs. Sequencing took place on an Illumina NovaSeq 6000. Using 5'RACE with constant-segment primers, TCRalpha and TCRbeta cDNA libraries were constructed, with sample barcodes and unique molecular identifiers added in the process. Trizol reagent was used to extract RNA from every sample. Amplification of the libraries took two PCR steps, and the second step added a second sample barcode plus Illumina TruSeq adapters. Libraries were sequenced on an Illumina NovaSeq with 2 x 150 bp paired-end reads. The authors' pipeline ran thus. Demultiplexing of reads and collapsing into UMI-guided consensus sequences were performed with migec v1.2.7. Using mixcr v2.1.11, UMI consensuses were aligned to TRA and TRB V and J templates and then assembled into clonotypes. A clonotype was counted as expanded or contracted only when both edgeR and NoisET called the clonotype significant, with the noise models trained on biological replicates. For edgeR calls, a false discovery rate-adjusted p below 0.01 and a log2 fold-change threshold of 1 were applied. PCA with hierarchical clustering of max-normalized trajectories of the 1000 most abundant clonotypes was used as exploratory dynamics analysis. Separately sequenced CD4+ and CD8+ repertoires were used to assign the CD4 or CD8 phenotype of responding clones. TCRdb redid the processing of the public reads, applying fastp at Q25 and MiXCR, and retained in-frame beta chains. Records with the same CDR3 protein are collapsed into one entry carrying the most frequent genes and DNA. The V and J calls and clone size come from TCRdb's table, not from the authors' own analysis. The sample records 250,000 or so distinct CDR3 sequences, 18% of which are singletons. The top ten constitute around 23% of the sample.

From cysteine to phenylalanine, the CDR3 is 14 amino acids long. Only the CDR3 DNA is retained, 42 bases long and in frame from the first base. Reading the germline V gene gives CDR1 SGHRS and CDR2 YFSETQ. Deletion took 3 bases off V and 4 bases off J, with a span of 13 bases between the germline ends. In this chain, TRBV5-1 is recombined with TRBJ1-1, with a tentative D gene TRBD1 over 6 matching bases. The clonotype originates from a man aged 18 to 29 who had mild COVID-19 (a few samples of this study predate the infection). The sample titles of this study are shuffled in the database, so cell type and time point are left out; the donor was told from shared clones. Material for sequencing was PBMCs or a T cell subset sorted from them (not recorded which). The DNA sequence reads TGCGCCAGCAGCTGGGACACGCGGGGCACTGAAGCTTTCTTT. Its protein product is CASSWDTRGTEAFF. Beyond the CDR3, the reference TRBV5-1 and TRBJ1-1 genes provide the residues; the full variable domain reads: KAGVTQTPRYLIKTRGQQVTLSCSPISGHRSVSWYQQTPGQGLQFLFEYFSETQRNKGNFPGRFSGRQFSNSRSEMNVSTLELGDSALYLCASSWDTRGTEAFFGQGTRLTVV.